These T cell receptor beta chains were read from a single sample in a study of blood T cell repertoires in COVID-19. TCRdb's table, derived via immunoSEQ multiplex PCR, lists solely in-frame clones and lacks some. Among some 41,000 clones listed, approximately 90% were seen once. The sample taken for sequencing was peripheral blood. The receptors come from a human donor in a cohort sampled during active COVID-19. The CDR3 runs from the conserved cysteine through the conserved F or W. The D gene is left open where the match is weak. Only part of the rows carry a size: once, few, many, or a class if the clone is expanded.

abundance	j_gene	len	d_gene	v_gene	CDR3nt	CDR3aa
NA	TRBJ2-2	14	TRBD1	TRBV12-5	TGTGCTAGTGGTTTAAGGGACAGCACCGGGGAGCTGTTTTTT	CASGLRDSTGELFF
NA	TRBJ2-7	18	TRBD2	TRBV23-1	TGCGCCAGCAGTCAACAAGGACTAGCGGGAGTAGGTTCCTACGAGCAGTACTTC	CASSQQGLAGVGSYEQYF
NA	TRBJ2-1	15	TRBD2	TRBV7-2	TGTGCCAGCAGCTTAATCGGCGGGGGGGCTTATGAGCAGTTCTTC	CASSLIGGGAYEQFF
NA	TRBJ1-2	15	NA	TRBV7-2	TGTGCCAGCAGCCCAGACGAAGGACAGACTTATGGCTACACCTTC	CASSPDEGQTYGYTF
NA	TRBJ2-3	13	TRBD2	TRBV7-2	TGTGCCAGCAGCTTAGTCCCGGGGGGGACGCAGTATTTT	CASSLVPGGTQYF
NA	TRBJ1-5	15	NA	TRBV2	TGTGCCAGCAGTGACACAGGGTTGGGGAATCAGCCCCAGCATTTT	CASSDTGLGNQPQHF
NA	TRBJ1-2	13	NA	TRBV6-5	TGTGCCAGCAGCCCACGAGGGAACTATGGCTACACCTTC	CASSPRGNYGYTF
few	TRBJ1-1	11	NA	TRBV30	TGTGCCTGGGTCTTTAACACTGAAGCTTTCTTT	CAWVFNTEAFF
NA	TRBJ1-5	17	NA	TRBV6-2/TRBV6-3	TGTGCCAGCAGTTACGGGGTAAGGGGGTCGAGCAATCAGCCCCAGCATTTT	CASSYGVRGSSNQPQHF
NA	TRBJ2-7	13	NA	TRBV5-6	TGTGCCAGCAGCTTGGGTAGTTCCTACGAGCAGTACTTC	CASSLGSSYEQYF
NA	TRBJ2-3	18	TRBD2	TRBV9	TGTGCCAGCAGCGTACCCATAAGACTAGCGGAAGACACAGATACGCAGTATTTT	CASSVPIRLAEDTDTQYF
few	TRBJ1-1	11	NA	TRBV7-2	TGTGCCAGCAGCTTAGCGTGGGAGGCTTTCTTT	CASSLAWEAFF
NA	TRBJ2-7	15	NA	TRBV18	TGTGCCAGCTCACCACCGGCTCGGGTCTCCTACGAGCAGTACTTC	CASSPPARVSYEQYF
NA	TRBJ2-1	14	TRBD2	TRBV7-2	TGTGCCAGCAGACCTAGCGGGATCTACAATGAGCAGTTCTTC	CASRPSGIYNEQFF
once	TRBJ2-5	14	NA	TRBV28	TGTGCCAGCAGTGCGGGCCCCACGCGAGGGACCCAGTACTTC	CASSAGPTRGTQYF
NA	TRBJ2-7	14	NA	TRBV11-1	TGTGCCAGCAGCTTAGTTACAGGGTCCTACGAGCAGTACTTC	CASSLVTGSYEQYF
NA	TRBJ2-5	14	TRBD2	TRBV5-5	TGTGCCAGCAGCCCACGACTAGCTGGAGAGACCCAGTACTTC	CASSPRLAGETQYF
NA	TRBJ2-7	14	TRBD2	TRBV19	TGTGCCAGTAGGAAAGCGGGAGTCCCCTACGAGCAGTACTTC	CASRKAGVPYEQYF
NA	TRBJ2-2	14	NA	TRBV1	TGCACCAGGTCTAGCGGGGCGAACACCGGGGAGCTGTTTTTT	CTRSSGANTGELFF
NA	TRBJ2-1	14	TRBD2	TRBV2	TGTGCCAGCCTTATGCGGGGGGCTCAGGGTGAGCAGTTCTTC	CASLMRGAQGEQFF
NA	TRBJ1-1	12	NA	TRBV7-3	TGTGCCAGCGAGCTTTCAAACACTGAAGCTTTCTTT	CASELSNTEAFF
NA	TRBJ1-2	13	NA	TRBV12-3/TRBV12-4	TGTGCCAGCAGTTTAGGGCAGGGTGGTGGCTACACCTTC	CASSLGQGGGYTF
NA	TRBJ2-4	18	TRBD1	TRBV4-1	TGCGCCAGCAGCCAAGATTATGGACAGGCCCTAGCCAAAAACATTCAGTACTTC	CASSQDYGQALAKNIQYF
NA	TRBJ1-1	12	NA	TRBV9	TGTGCCAGCAGCGCGTTGAACACTGAAGCTTTCTTT	CASSALNTEAFF
NA	TRBJ1-1	13	NA	TRBV6-2/TRBV6-3	TGTGCCAGCAGTTTAACAGCTAACACTGAAGCTTTCTTT	CASSLTANTEAFF
NA	TRBJ2-3	13	NA	TRBV6-2/TRBV6-3	TGTGCCAGCAGTTACACGGAGCGGGATACGCAGTATTTT	CASSYTERDTQYF
NA	TRBJ2-2	16	TRBD2	TRBV29-1	TGCAGCGTCGGGGGGACTAGCGGAGCGAACACCGGGGAGCTGTTTTTT	CSVGGTSGANTGELFF
NA	TRBJ2-2	15	NA	TRBV7-6	TGTGCCAGCAGCTTAGGGGGGCTCGGGACCGGGGAGCTGTTTTTT	CASSLGGLGTGELFF
NA	TRBJ2-3	13	NA	TRBV28	TGTGCCAGCAGTTTACAGGGCACAGATACGCAGTATTTT	CASSLQGTDTQYF
once	TRBJ2-6	14	NA	TRBV14	TGTGCCAGCAGCCTCCACTCTGGGGCCAACGTCCTGACTTTC	CASSLHSGANVLTF
NA	TRBJ2-5	14	NA	TRBV3-1/TRBV3-2	TGTGCCAGCAGCCAAGGGGGCAGCTTGAAGACCCAGTACTTC	CASSQGGSLKTQYF
NA	TRBJ1-2	14	NA	TRBV7-9	TGTGCCAGCAGTTCCCGCGGTGTCGGATATGGCTACACCTTC	CASSSRGVGYGYTF